The T cell receptor beta chain under discussion was sequenced for a study of prognosis after radiotherapy for stage I lung cancer. On the study more broadly: In this cohort, every patient with non-small cell lung cancer was regarded as medically inoperable.

Note on this clonotype: The antigen remains unidentified.

General study results and limits: Reduced unique TCR clone counts were recorded after stereotactic body radiation therapy, with a median of around 10,000 versus 6,500. Some patients went on to develop distant metastases. Their Shannon entropy after stereotactic body radiation therapy was lower, and its change from baseline was also lower.

Amplification of the TCR beta CDR3 (from genomic DNA) was done by two-round multiplex PCR. Primers were specific to each TRBV and TRBJ gene in first-round PCR. Each CDR3 protein gets one entry after TCRdb re-called the multiplex PCR reads with MiXCR. The table has around 11,000 distinct CDR3 sequences, approximately 50% seen once. Trimming took 4 bases from V and 4 from J, leaving 11 bases between them. CDR1 is MNHNS, CDR2 SASEGT, per germline. The CDR3 length is 14 residues. The clonotype was recovered from a donor of 50 years or more with non-small cell lung cancer. The J gene is TRBJ1-5, the V gene TRBV6-1; D is unclear. Here the sequenced sample was PBMCs, taken before or after stereotactic body radiation therapy (not recorded which). The CDR3 region is CASSGRSRNQPQHF. The CDR3 nucleotides are TGTGCCAGCAGTGGAAGATCCCGTAATCAGCCCCAGCATTTT.